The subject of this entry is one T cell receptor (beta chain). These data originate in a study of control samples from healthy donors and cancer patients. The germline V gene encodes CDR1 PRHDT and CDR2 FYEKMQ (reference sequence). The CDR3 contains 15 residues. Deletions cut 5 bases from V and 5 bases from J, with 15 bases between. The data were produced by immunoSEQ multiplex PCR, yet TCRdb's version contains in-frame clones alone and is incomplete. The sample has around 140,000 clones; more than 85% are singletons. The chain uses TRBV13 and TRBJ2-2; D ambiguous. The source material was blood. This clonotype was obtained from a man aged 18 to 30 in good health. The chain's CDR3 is CASSTGNSLTGELFF. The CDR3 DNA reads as TGTGCCAGCAGCACTGGGAACAGTCTTACCGGGGAGCTGTTTTTT.